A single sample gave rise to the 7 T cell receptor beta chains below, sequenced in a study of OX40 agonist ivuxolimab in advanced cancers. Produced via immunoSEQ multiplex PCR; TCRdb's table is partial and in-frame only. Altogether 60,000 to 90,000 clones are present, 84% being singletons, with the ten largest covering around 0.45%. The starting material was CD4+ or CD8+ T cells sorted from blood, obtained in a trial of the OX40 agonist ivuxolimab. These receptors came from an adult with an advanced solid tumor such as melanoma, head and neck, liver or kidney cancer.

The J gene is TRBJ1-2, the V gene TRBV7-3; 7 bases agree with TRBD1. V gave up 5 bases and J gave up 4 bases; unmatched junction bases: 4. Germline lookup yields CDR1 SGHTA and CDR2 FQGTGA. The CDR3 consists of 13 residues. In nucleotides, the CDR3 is TGTGCCAGCAGCCCGACAGGGAGCTATGGCTACACCTTC. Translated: CASSPTGSYGYTF.

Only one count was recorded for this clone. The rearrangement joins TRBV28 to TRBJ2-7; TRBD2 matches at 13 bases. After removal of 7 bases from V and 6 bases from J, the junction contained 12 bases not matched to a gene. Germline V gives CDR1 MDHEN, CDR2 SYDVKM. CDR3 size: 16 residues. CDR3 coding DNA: TGTGCCAGCACTAGGGGGGGACTAGCGGGATCGGTCGAGCAGTACTTC. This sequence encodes CASTRGGLAGSVEQYF.

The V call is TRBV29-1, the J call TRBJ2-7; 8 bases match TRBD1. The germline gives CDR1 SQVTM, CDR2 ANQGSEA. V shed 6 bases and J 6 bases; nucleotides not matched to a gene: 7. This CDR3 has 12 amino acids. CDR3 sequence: CSVFGQGVEQYF. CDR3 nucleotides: TGCAGCGTGTTTGGACAGGGCGTCGAGCAGTACTTC.

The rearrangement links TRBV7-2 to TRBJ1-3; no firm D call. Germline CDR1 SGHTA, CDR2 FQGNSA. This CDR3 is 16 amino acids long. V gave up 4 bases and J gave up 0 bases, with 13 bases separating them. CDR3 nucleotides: TGTGCCAGCAGCTCTGCGGGGATGGGCTCTGGAAACACCATATATTTT. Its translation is CASSSAGMGSGNTIYF.

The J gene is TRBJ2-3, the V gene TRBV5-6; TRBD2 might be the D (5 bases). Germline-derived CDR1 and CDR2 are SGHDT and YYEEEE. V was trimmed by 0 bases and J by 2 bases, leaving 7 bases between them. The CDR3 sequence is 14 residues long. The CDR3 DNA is TGTGCCAGCAGCTTGGGAGGGTTCACAGATACGCAGTATTTT. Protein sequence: CASSLGGFTDTQYF.

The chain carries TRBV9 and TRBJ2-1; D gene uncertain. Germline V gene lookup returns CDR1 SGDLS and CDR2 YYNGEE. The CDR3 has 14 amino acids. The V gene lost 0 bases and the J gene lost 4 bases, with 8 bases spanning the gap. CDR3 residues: CASSVGPLYNEQFF. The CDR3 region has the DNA TGTGCCAGCAGCGTAGGCCCCTTATACAATGAGCAGTTCTTC.

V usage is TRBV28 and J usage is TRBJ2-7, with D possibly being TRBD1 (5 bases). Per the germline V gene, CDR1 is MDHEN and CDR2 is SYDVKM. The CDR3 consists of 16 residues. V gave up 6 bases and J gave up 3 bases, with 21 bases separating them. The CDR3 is CASRPWGGGRGYEQYF. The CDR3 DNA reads TGTGCCAGCAGACCCTGGGGCGGCGGTAGAGGCTACGAGCAGTACTTC. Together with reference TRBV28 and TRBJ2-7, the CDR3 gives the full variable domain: DVKVTQSSRYLVKRTGEKVFLECVQDMDHENMFWYRQDPGLGLRLIYFSYDVKMKEKGDIPEGYSVSREKKERFSLILESASTNQTSMYLCASRPWGGGRGYEQYFGPGTRLTVT.